Listed here is a single T cell receptor beta chain. Its antigen is as yet unknown. Sequencing was performed with immunoSEQ multiplex PCR; in TCRdb, only in-frame clones are kept and a portion is missing. The sample includes more than 55,000 clones, about 83% of them seen just once. This sample stems from a study of OX40 agonist ivuxolimab in advanced cancers. Study context: Each patient was given ivuxolimab into a vein every 2 weeks, at 0.01 to 10 mg/kg. Patients achieving partial responses numbered three: one hepatocellular carcinoma case and two cutaneous melanoma cases. Findings of the study overall: Dosing at 0.1 to 3.0 mg/kg was accompanied by clonal expansion of CD4+ and CD8+ blood T cells by week 6. Antigen specificity of clonally expanded peripheral T cells was not established.

The V gene's germline CDR1 is MNHNS and CDR2 SASEGT. Trimming at V came to 7 bases and at J to 7 bases, leaving 8 bases not matched to a gene. This CDR3 region has 14 residues. This sequence was found in an adult with an advanced solid tumor such as melanoma, head and neck, liver or kidney cancer. The material was CD4+ or CD8+ T cells sorted from blood, obtained in a trial of the OX40 agonist ivuxolimab. This chain links TRBV6-1 with TRBJ1-2; 11 bases line up with TRBD1. The CDR3 nucleotides read TGTGCCAGCACTAAAATCGGGACAGGGGGTGGCTACACCTTC. Translation: CASTKIGTGGGYTF.